This TCR beta chain emerged from a study of blood T cell repertoires in COVID-19. At the level of the study: COVID-19 samples collected from the United States, Italy and Spain covered acute and convalescent phases. Sources were T cells, B-cell-depleted T cells, or PBMCs; the material itself was cDNA or gDNA.

In this sample, this clone turned up once. Under the authors' procedure: Amplification from reference gene primers served as the basis for estimated nucleated cell counts. Profiling relied on immunoSEQ multiplex PCR, and the TCRdb table lists in-frame clones only, not all of them. The V and J calls and clone size are taken from that table; D and trimming were inferred from the DNA. Counted here are some 66,000 clones, approximately 80% occurring once; the ten biggest clones make up approximately 52%. The CDR3 is 13 residues long. CDR1 is SGHNT and CDR2 is YENEEA in the germline V gene. V trimming: 5 bases; J trimming: 2 bases; junction bases outside the gene matches: 1.

The clonotype was recovered from a woman at least 80 years old with acute or convalescent COVID-19. V is TRBV11-3 and J is TRBJ2-7; TRBD2 matches 9 bases. The material sequenced was peripheral blood. The chain's CDR3 is CASSRTSAYEQYF. CDR3 nucleotide sequence: TGTGCCAGCAGCCGGACTAGCGCCTACGAGCAGTACTTC.